What follows are 20 T cell receptor beta chains derived from one specimen sequenced in a study of spatial heterogeneity in lung cancer (dated by TCRdb to the late 2010s). This sample's time point label indicates: sample taken at primary tumor resection. Without any cell sorting, TCR sequencing was performed on whole RNA extracted either from tumor and nontumor lung tissue or from cryopreserved PBMC samples. The method behind the library was 5' RACE. The listed sequencing device is NextSeq 500. TCRdb cleaned the public reads at Q25 with fastp, built clones with MiXCR and kept in-frame beta chains. Under each unique CDR3 protein, matching rows form one entry showing the most common genes and DNA. Across this sample there are 13,000 or so distinct CDR3 sequences, with 3.5% to 4.5% seen only once. The ten largest clones take up 35% to 50% of the sample. Sequencing was performed on PBMCs, taken at surgery. The source of these receptors is a male donor with early-stage non-small cell lung cancer.

This clonotype appeared many times. This beta chain slipped into a library made for alpha chains as a stray read, so its size is not meaningful. The genes are TRBV27 and TRBJ2-1; 13 bases agree with TRBD2. CDR1 and CDR2 (germline): MNHEY, SMNVEV (reference sequence). CDR3 length: 16 amino acids. Losses at the gene ends were 4 bases for V and 4 bases for J; bases not matched to a gene: 4. This CDR3 is CASSSLTSGRYNEQFF. The CDR3, as DNA: TGTGCCAGCAGTTCCCTGACTAGCGGGAGGTACAATGAGCAGTTCTTC.

Many counts were recorded for this clonotype. With the library built for alpha chains, this beta chain is off target and its frequency is not meaningful. The chain combines TRBV4-3 with TRBJ1-2; no reliable D call. V lost 0 bases and J lost 7, with 15 bases in between. The CDR3 consists of 15 residues. CDR1 and CDR2 (germline): LGHNA, YSLEER. CDR3 protein: CASSQDWGTSSGYTF. CDR3 nucleotides: TGCGCCAGCAGCCAAGATTGGGGAACCTCCTCTGGCTACACCTTC.

Ten or more counts support this clonotype. Since the library was made to target alpha chains, this beta chain is a stray read and its abundance is not meaningful. The chain joins TRBV27 to TRBJ1-5, with 8 bases fitting TRBD1. Unmatched junction bases numbered 10, after V lost 5 bases and J lost 7 bases. CDR1 is MNHEY, CDR2 SMNVEV, per germline (reference sequence). The CDR3 is made up of 15 amino acids. In DNA form, the CDR3 reads TGTGCCAGCAGTACCGGACAGGGAATAGGACAGCCCCAGCATTTT. Protein product: CASSTGQGIGQPQHF.

This clonotype was seen ten or more times. Found in a library prepared for alpha chains, this beta chain is an off-target read, and its abundance has little meaning. The chain is built from TRBV25-1 and TRBJ2-1; tentatively, D is TRBD2 (6 bases). This CDR3 has 16 amino acids. CDR1 is MGHDK, CDR2 SYGVNS, per germline. With 1 base removed from V and 3 bases from J, the gap between germline ends came to 13 bases. CDR3 bases: TGTGCCAGCAGTGAATCGGGCGGGAAGGGCTACAATGAGCAGTTCTTC. This sequence encodes CASSESGGKGYNEQFF.

A remark on this clonotype: This beta chain slipped into a library made for alpha chains as a stray read, so its size is not meaningful. The rearrangement uses TRBV24-1 and TRBJ2-5; the match to TRBD1 covers 12 bases. This CDR3 is 15 amino acids long. With 5 bases clipped from V and 4 bases from J, the junction kept 4 bases outside the gene matches. Germline-derived CDR1 and CDR2 are KGHDR and SFDVKD. The CDR3 nucleotides read TGTGCCACCAGTGCGGGACAGGGGGCAGGAGAGACCCAGTACTTC. Its translation is CATSAGQGAGETQYF.

This clonotype appeared many times. The library was built for alpha chains, so this beta chain is an off-target read and its size means little. The V call is TRBV10-3, the J call TRBJ2-5, with no clear D. The CDR3 is made up of 14 amino acids. The V gene's germline CDR1 is ENHRY and CDR2 SYGVKD. V shed 2 bases and J shed 2 bases, with 9 bases lying between them. This chain's CDR3 is CAISENTKQETQYF. The CDR3, as DNA: TGTGCCATCAGTGAGAACACAAAACAAGAGACCCAGTACTTC.

In its sample, this clonotype was seen many times. This beta chain is a stray read from a library made for alpha chains; its abundance is not meaningful. The J gene is TRBJ2-5, the V gene TRBV29-1; TRBD1 might be the D (6 bases). V was cut by 4 bases and J by 2 bases, with 14 bases left in between. The CDR3 contains 14 residues. CDR1 SQVTM and CDR2 ANQGSEA come from the germline V gene. Written as DNA, the CDR3 is TGCAGCGTTGGTCGTACAGGGTCGCAAGAGACCCAGTACTTC. Amino acid sequence: CSVGRTGSQETQYF.

This clonotype was picked up many times. A library prepared for alpha chains yielded this beta chain as an off-target read; its size is of little meaning. The chain combines TRBV4-3 with TRBJ2-1; 9 bases line up with TRBD1. The germline gives CDR1 LGHNA, CDR2 YSLEER. The CDR3 totals 17 residues. Trimming cost V 2 bases and J 2 bases; bases outside gene matches: 7. The CDR3 sequence: CASSQSLTGGPYNEQFF. CDR3 bases: TGCGCCAGCAGCCAAAGTCTGACAGGGGGACCCTACAATGAGCAGTTCTTC.

This clonotype was found many times. The library was designed around alpha chains, so this beta chain is a stray read whose abundance carries little weight. The chain recombines TRBV6-6 with TRBJ2-7, with D unclear. This CDR3 spans 13 amino acids. V lost 5 bases, J lost 2 bases, and 10 bases lay in between. Germline values: CDR1 MNHNY, CDR2 SVGAGI (reference sequence). The DNA for the CDR3 is TGTGCCAGCAGTCGAGACGGACCCTACGAGCAGTACTTC. Its protein product is CASSRDGPYEQYF.

Comments on this clonotype: This beta chain is an unintended read in a library built for alpha chains; its size means little. The rearrangement joins TRBV12-3 or TRBV12-4 to TRBJ2-5; the match to TRBD1 covers 7 bases. Trimming removed 6 bases from V and 7 bases from J; junction bases left unmatched: 14. The length of the CDR3 is 15 residues. Here the CDR3 reads CASSTHAGQVVTQYF. CDR3 bases: TGTGCCAGCAGCACGCATGCCGGACAGGTGGTGACCCAGTACTTC.

This clonotype came up many times. Found in a library prepared for alpha chains, this beta chain is an off-target read, and its abundance has little meaning. The chain recombines TRBV6-2 or TRBV6-3 with TRBJ2-7; 8 nucleotides match TRBD2. Germline trimming cut 0 bases from V and 3 bases from J; bases unmatched to any gene: 7. There are 16 residues in the CDR3. The germline V gene encodes CDR1 MNHEY and CDR2 SVGEGT. CDR3 residues: CASSYSRSSGHYEQYF. CDR3 coding DNA: TGTGCCAGCAGTTACTCGAGGTCTAGCGGGCACTACGAGCAGTACTTC.

This clonotype was counted at least ten times. This beta chain turned up in a library designed for alpha chains; as an off-target read, its abundance says little. The chain couples TRBV7-9 to TRBJ2-4, with 7 bases identical to TRBD2. V shed 5 bases, J shed 7 bases, and the junction held 5 bases outside the gene matches. CDR1 and CDR2 (germline): SEHNR, FQNEAQ (reference sequence). The CDR3 runs to 13 residues. CDR3 in DNA: TGTGCCAGCAGCCAGGGAGGGAGGAACATTCAGTACTTC. Amino acid sequence: CASSQGGRNIQYF.

In its sample, this clonotype was seen many times. This beta chain slipped into a library made for alpha chains as a stray read, so its size is not meaningful. V is TRBV28 and J is TRBJ1-2; 8 bases map to TRBD1. Losses at the gene ends were 2 bases for V and 4 bases for J; bases not matched to a gene: 0. The CDR3 spans 13 residues. Germline-derived CDR1 and CDR2 are MDHEN and SYDVKM. CDR3 sequence: CASSLDRGYGYTF. The CDR3 DNA follows: TGTGCCAGCAGTTTAGACAGGGGCTATGGCTACACCTTC.

Remarks on this clonotype: Within a library made for alpha chains, this beta chain is off target, and its count is uninformative. The CDR3 spells CASSPSGTSETQYF. The CDR3 nucleotides read TGTGCCAGCAGCCCATCCGGGACTAGTGAGACCCAGTACTTC. The chain recombines TRBV3-1 with TRBJ2-5, with TRBD2 matching 8 bases. Per the germline V gene, CDR1 is LGHDT and CDR2 is YNNKEL (reference sequence). The CDR3 has 14 residues. Unmatched junction bases numbered 6, after V lost 4 bases and J lost 5 bases.

This clonotype was detected ten times or more. This beta chain slipped into a library made for alpha chains as a stray read, so its size is not meaningful. The rearrangement joins TRBV6-1 to TRBJ2-1; 12 nucleotides match TRBD2. This CDR3 is built from 18 residues. V lost 0 bases and J lost 1; bases outside the gene matches: 4. In germline, CDR1 is MNHNS, CDR2 SASEGT. The DNA for the CDR3 is TGTGCCAGCAGTGAAGCCCCTGGGACTAGCGGGTCCTACAATGAGCAGTTCTTC. The encoded protein is CASSEAPGTSGSYNEQFF.

For this clonotype: This beta chain was picked up by a library intended for alpha chains and is off target, so its count carries little meaning. The chain employs TRBV2 and TRBJ2-6, with 7 bases fitting TRBD1. There are 15 residues in the CDR3. After removal of 4 bases from V and 1 base from J, the junction contained 1 base not matched to a gene. Germline V lookup: CDR1 SNHLY, CDR2 FYNNEI. The CDR3 DNA is TGTGCCAGCAGTGCGGACAGGTCTGGGGCCAACGTCCTGACTTTC. Translation gives CASSADRSGANVLTF.

This clonotype was recorded a few times. Since the library was made to target alpha chains, this beta chain is a stray read and its abundance is not meaningful. The chain joins TRBV4-2 to TRBJ1-5; perhaps TRBD1 as D (6 bases). The CDR3 is 16 amino acids. CDR1 LGHNA and CDR2 YNFKEQ come from the germline V gene. V was trimmed by 3 bases and J by 2 bases, leaving 14 bases between them. The CDR3 protein is CASSHPSQGRNQPQHF. The CDR3 coding sequence is TGTGCCAGCAGCCATCCCTCCCAGGGGCGCAATCAGCCCCAGCATTTT.

This clonotype has just a few counts. This beta chain slipped into a library made for alpha chains as a stray read, so its size is not meaningful. The chain has TRBV6-2 or TRBV6-3 and TRBJ2-1; D is possibly TRBD2 (5 bases). Trimming took off 6 bases at V and 2 bases at J, with 17 bases between the two ends. Germline CDR1 is MNHEY and CDR2 is SVGEGT. The CDR3 covers 16 residues. The CDR3 nucleotides are TGTGCCAGCAGCCCTCTGCCGAGGCGGGCCTACAATGAGCAGTTCTTC. Its protein is CASSPLPRRAYNEQFF.

The sample holds many counts of this clonotype. The size of this beta chain means little, since it is a stray read in a library made for alpha chains. In DNA form, the CDR3 reads TGTGCCAGCCTGGATTACAATGAGCAGTTCTTC. Protein sequence: CASLDYNEQFF. The chain joins TRBV5-5 to TRBJ2-1; no definite D call. V lost 7 bases to trimming and J lost 4 bases, with 6 bases between them. The CDR3 contains 11 residues. Looked up from germline, CDR1 is SGHKS and CDR2 is YYEKEE (reference sequence). Full variable domain (remainder filled in from reference TRBV5-5 and TRBJ2-1): DAGVTQSPTHLIKTRGQQVTLRCSPISGHKSVSWYQQVLGQGPQFIFQYYEKEERGRGNFPDRFSARQFPNYSSELNVNALLLGDSALYLCASLDYNEQFFGPGTRLTVL.

On this clonotype: In a library made to pick up alpha chains, this beta chain is a stray read with a size that means little. V is TRBV25-1 and J is TRBJ2-1; D ambiguous. V gave up 0 bases and J gave up 10 bases, with 7 bases separating them. CDR3 length equals 12 residues. Germline values: CDR1 MGHDK, CDR2 SYGVNS. Here the CDR3 reads CASSEYSAEQFF. The DNA of the CDR3 is TGTGCCAGCAGTGAATACAGCGCCGAGCAGTTCTTC.